The following is a T cell receptor (beta chain) sequence with its context. What it recognizes is unknown. Other DNA sequences in this sample translate to the same CDR3. TCRdb's table, derived via immunoSEQ multiplex PCR, lists solely in-frame clones and lacks some. The sample lists over 150,000 clones; approximately 86% were seen once. The sample belongs to a study of cytomegalovirus exposure and HLA in healthy donors. The V gene's germline CDR1 is SGDLS and CDR2 YYNGEE. Deletions cut 0 bases from V and 4 bases from J, with 6 bases between. This CDR3 region has 13 residues. Findings and caveats of the study: Cytomegalovirus-associated TCR beta chains were listed, numbering under 200. Researchers reported that a few CMV-associated chains were confirmed in vitro as CMV antigen-specific.

The source is a young man in good health and CMV-seropositive. Sequenced material: PBMCs. The V gene is TRBV9, the J gene TRBJ2-3; D ambiguous. The CDR3 sequence is CASSVGLPDTQYF. In nucleotides, the CDR3 is TGTGCCAGCAGCGTAGGGCTTCCAGATACGCAGTATTTT.